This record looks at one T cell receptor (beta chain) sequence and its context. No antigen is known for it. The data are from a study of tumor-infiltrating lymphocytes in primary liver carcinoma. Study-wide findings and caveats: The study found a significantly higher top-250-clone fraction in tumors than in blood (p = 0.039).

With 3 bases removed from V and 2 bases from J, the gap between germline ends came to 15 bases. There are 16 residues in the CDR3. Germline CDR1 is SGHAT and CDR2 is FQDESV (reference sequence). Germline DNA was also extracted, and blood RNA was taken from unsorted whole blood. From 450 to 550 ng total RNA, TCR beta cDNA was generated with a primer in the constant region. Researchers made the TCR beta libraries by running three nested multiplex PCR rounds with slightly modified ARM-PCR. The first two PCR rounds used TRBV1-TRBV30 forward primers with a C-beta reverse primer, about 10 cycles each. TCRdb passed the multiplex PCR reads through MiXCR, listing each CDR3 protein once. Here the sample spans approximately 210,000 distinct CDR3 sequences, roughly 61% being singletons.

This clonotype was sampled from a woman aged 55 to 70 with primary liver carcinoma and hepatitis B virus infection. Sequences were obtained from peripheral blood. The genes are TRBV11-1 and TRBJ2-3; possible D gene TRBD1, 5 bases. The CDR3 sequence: CASSFAQGSVTDTQYF. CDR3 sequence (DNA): TGTGCCAGCAGCTTCGCCCAGGGCAGTGTCACAGATACGCAGTATTTT.